The entry that follows covers one TCR beta chain sequence. The record originates from a study of cytomegalovirus exposure and HLA in healthy donors. The CDR3 consists of 13 residues. Trimming shortened V by 4 bases and J by 4 bases, and 10 bases separated the two germline ends. Germline values: CDR1 SNHLY, CDR2 FYNNEI. The PCR contained 60 Vbeta and 13 Jbeta primers. The protocol was immunoSEQ multiplex PCR, while the TCRdb copy is restricted to in-frame clones and leaves out a portion. Here the sample spans approximately 210,000 clones, about 81% being singletons. J is TRBJ2-5 and V is TRBV2; possibly TRBD1 for D (6 bases). The receptor was derived from a man aged 35-49 years in good health and CMV-seropositive. The specimen was PBMCs. The CDR3 loop is CASSGQVPETQYF. The DNA of the CDR3 is TGTGCCAGCAGTGGACAGGTTCCAGAGACCCAGTACTTC.